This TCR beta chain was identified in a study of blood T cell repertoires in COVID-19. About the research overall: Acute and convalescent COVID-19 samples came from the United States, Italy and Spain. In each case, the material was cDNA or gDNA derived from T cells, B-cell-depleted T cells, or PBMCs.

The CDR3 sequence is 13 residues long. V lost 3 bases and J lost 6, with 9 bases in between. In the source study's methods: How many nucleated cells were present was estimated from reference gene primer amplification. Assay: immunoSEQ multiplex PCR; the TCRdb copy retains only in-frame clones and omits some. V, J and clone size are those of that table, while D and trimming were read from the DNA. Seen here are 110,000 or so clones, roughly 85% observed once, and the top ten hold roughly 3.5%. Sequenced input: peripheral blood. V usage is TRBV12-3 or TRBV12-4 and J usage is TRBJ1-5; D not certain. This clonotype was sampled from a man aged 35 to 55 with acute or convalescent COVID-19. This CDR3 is CASSFVSTQPQHF. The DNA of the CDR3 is TGTGCCAGCAGTTTCGTCAGTACTCAGCCCCAGCATTTT.